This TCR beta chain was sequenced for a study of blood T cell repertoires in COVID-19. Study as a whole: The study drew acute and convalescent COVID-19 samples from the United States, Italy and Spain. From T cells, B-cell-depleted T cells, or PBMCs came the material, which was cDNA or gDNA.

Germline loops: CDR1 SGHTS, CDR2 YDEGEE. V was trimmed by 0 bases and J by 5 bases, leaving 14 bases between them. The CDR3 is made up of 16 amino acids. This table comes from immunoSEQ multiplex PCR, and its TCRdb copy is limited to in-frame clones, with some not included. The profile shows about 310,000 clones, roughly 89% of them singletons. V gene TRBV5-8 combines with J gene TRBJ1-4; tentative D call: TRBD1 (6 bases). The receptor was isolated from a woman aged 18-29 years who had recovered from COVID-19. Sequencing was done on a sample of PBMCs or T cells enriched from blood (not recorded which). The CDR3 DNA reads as TGTGCCAGCAGCTTGGGGAAGTGGGACAAGAATGAAAAACTGTTTTTT. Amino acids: CASSLGKWDKNEKLFF.